This entry is about one TCR beta chain. This sample was taken from a study of blood T cell repertoires in COVID-19. Assay: immunoSEQ multiplex PCR; the TCRdb copy retains only in-frame clones and omits some. The table includes 200,000 or so clones, about 86% detected once. CDR1 and CDR2 from the germline V gene are LNHNV and YYDKDF (reference sequence). Unmatched junction bases numbered 2, after V lost 0 bases and J lost 9 bases. The CDR3 covers 15 residues. The rearrangement uses TRBV15 and TRBJ1-6; TRBD1 aligns across 10 bases. Sequences were obtained from peripheral blood. The sequence was obtained from a woman in her seventies with acute or convalescent COVID-19. Here the CDR3 DNA reads TGTGCCACCAGCAGAGAGGGGACAGGGGTTTCACCCCTCCACTTT. Residues: CATSREGTGVSPLHF.